The rows below give T cell receptor beta chains drawn from one sample of a study of T cells in tumors after PD-1 blockade. Sequencing was performed with immunoSEQ multiplex PCR; in TCRdb, only in-frame clones are kept and a portion is missing. The data show roughly 19,000 clones, roughly 80% seen once. The material sequenced was PBMCs, taken after anti-PD-1 therapy. The receptors were gathered from a human donor with advanced basal cell or squamous cell carcinoma (not recorded which). Each CDR3 is given with its conserved first and last residue. The order of the fields is V gene, J gene, D gene, clone size, CDR3 protein, CDR3 DNA. A D gene is named only where the DNA matches it firmly. A row's size may be missing; if present it is once, few, many or a size class.

V: TRBV6-6; J: TRBJ1-2; D: TRBD1; size: large; CDR3: CASSQDRTSDGYTF; DNA: TGTGCCAGCAGCCAGGACAGGACCTCAGATGGCTACACCTTC
V: TRBV3-1/TRBV3-2; J: TRBJ1-2; D: TRBD1; size: NA; CDR3: CASSSGQYGYTF; DNA: TGTGCCAGCAGCTCGGGACAGTATGGCTACACCTTC
V: TRBV18; J: TRBJ1-1; D: NA; size: NA; CDR3: CASSTTGPGGNTEAFF; DNA: TGTGCCAGCTCCACCACGGGCCCGGGAGGGAACACTGAAGCTTTCTTT
V: TRBV20-1; J: TRBJ1-5; D: NA; size: medium-sized; CDR3: CSASRQHSNQPQHF; DNA: TGCAGTGCTAGTCGCCAGCATAGCAATCAGCCCCAGCATTTT
V: TRBV27; J: TRBJ1-5; D: NA; size: NA; CDR3: CASSLSWDQPQHF; DNA: TGTGCCAGCAGTTTATCGTGGGACCAGCCCCAGCATTTT
V: TRBV27; J: TRBJ1-1; D: NA; size: NA; CDR3: CASKTVHSLDVNTEAFF; DNA: TGTGCCAGTAAGACAGTTCATTCCTTAGACGTGAACACTGAAGCTTTCTTT
V: TRBV5-1; J: TRBJ2-7; D: TRBD1; size: large; CDR3: CASSFRTGRGYEQYF; DNA: TGCGCCAGCAGCTTTAGGACAGGGAGAGGCTACGAGCAGTACTTC
V: TRBV27; J: TRBJ2-1; D: NA; size: medium-sized; CDR3: CASSWDKYNEQFF; DNA: TGTGCCAGCAGTTGGGATAAATACAATGAGCAGTTCTTC
V: TRBV10-3; J: TRBJ2-7; D: TRBD2; size: once; CDR3: CAVQPGLEGTYEQYF; DNA: TGTGCCGTCCAACCTGGACTAGAGGGTACCTACGAGCAGTACTTC
V: TRBV29-1; J: TRBJ1-2; D: NA; size: NA; CDR3: CSASQENYGYTF; DNA: TGCAGCGCCTCCCAGGAAAACTATGGCTACACCTTC
V: TRBV5-1; J: TRBJ2-2; D: TRBD2; size: NA; CDR3: CASSPGTTDGELFF; DNA: TGCGCCAGCAGCCCCGGGACTACCGACGGGGAGCTGTTTTTT
V: TRBV18; J: TRBJ1-5; D: NA; size: NA; CDR3: CASSKSGEPQHF; DNA: TGTGCCAGCTCAAAATCCGGGGAGCCCCAGCATTTT
V: TRBV7-6; J: TRBJ2-1; D: TRBD2; size: NA; CDR3: CASSLSRSGGDNEQFF; DNA: TGTGCCAGCAGCTTAAGTCGGAGCGGGGGGGACAATGAGCAGTTCTTC
V: TRBV5-1; J: TRBJ2-3; D: NA; size: few; CDR3: CASSLAWRGSTDTQYF; DNA: TGCGCCAGCAGCTTGGCCTGGCGGGGCAGCACAGATACGCAGTATTTT
V: TRBV6-6; J: TRBJ2-1; D: TRBD2; size: NA; CDR3: CASSSIAGAYNEQFF; DNA: TGTGCCAGCAGCTCAATAGCGGGGGCCTACAATGAGCAGTTCTTC
V: TRBV11-2; J: TRBJ2-6; D: NA; size: NA; CDR3: CASSLREAAPRSGANVLTF; DNA: TGTGCCAGCAGCTTAAGGGAAGCAGCCCCTCGTTCTGGGGCCAACGTCCTGACTTTC
V: TRBV5-6; J: TRBJ2-7; D: NA; size: once; CDR3: CASSFPGGYEQYF; DNA: TGTGCCAGCAGCTTTCCAGGTGGATACGAGCAGTACTTC
V: TRBV29-1; J: TRBJ2-1; D: NA; size: NA; CDR3: CSVPGRLIAYNEQFF; DNA: TGCAGCGTTCCCGGAAGACTAATTGCCTACAATGAGCAGTTCTTC
V: TRBV2; J: TRBJ1-2; D: NA; size: NA; CDR3: CASRTDGRYGYTF; DNA: TGTGCCAGCAGGACGGACGGACGATATGGCTACACCTTC
V: TRBV9; J: TRBJ2-7; D: NA; size: NA; CDR3: CASSDRNSNEQYF; DNA: TGTGCCAGCAGCGATAGAAATTCCAACGAGCAGTACTTC
V: TRBV29-1; J: TRBJ2-3; D: NA; size: NA; CDR3: CSSDFSTDTQYF; DNA: TGCAGCTCAGACTTTAGCACAGATACGCAGTATTTT
V: TRBV10-1; J: TRBJ2-2; D: NA; size: NA; CDR3: CASSAVRGTGELFF; DNA: TGCGCCAGCAGTGCCGTGAGGGGTACCGGGGAGCTGTTTTTT
V: TRBV18; J: TRBJ2-3; D: TRBD2; size: NA; CDR3: CASSPAGGFTDTQYF; DNA: TGTGCCAGCTCACCGGCGGGAGGCTTCACAGATACGCAGTATTTT
V: TRBV2; J: TRBJ2-2; D: TRBD2; size: NA; CDR3: CASSPPSGGAGTGELFF; DNA: TGTGCCAGCAGCCCCCCTAGCGGGGGGGCCGGCACCGGGGAGCTGTTTTTT
V: TRBV3-1/TRBV3-2; J: TRBJ1-2; D: NA; size: NA; CDR3: CASSRGGALRLYGYTF; DNA: TGTGCCAGCAGCCGGGGGGGGGCTCTTCGCCTCTATGGCTACACCTTC
V: TRBV21-1; J: TRBJ2-5; D: NA; size: NA; CDR3: CASSKKYRDFQETQYF; DNA: TGTGCCAGCAGCAAAAAATATAGGGACTTCCAAGAGACCCAGTACTTC
V: TRBV6-5; J: TRBJ2-3; D: NA; size: NA; CDR3: CASSYRGDHSGTQYF; DNA: TGTGCCAGCAGTTACCGAGGCGACCATTCGGGTACGCAGTATTTT
V: TRBV19; J: TRBJ1-2; D: NA; size: NA; CDR3: CASSIESAGSYGYTF; DNA: TGTGCCAGTAGTATAGAATCGGCAGGGAGCTATGGCTACACCTTC
V: TRBV9; J: TRBJ2-1; D: TRBD2; size: NA; CDR3: CASSPPPGGNEQFF; DNA: TGTGCCAGCAGCCCCCCTCCGGGGGGCAATGAGCAGTTCTTC
V: TRBV9; J: TRBJ2-5; D: TRBD2; size: NA; CDR3: CASSVTSGGAAETQYF; DNA: TGTGCCAGCAGCGTGACTAGCGGGGGGGCGGCCGAGACCCAGTACTTC
V: TRBV15; J: TRBJ1-3; D: NA; size: NA; CDR3: CATSRPESSGNTIYF; DNA: TGTGCCACCAGCAGACCCGAGAGCTCTGGAAACACCATATATTTT
V: TRBV5-1; J: TRBJ2-1; D: NA; size: NA; CDR3: CASSLVDYSRTYNEQFF; DNA: TGCGCCAGCAGCTTGGTCGATTATTCGCGCACCTACAATGAGCAGTTCTTC
V: TRBV4-1; J: TRBJ2-1; D: NA; size: few; CDR3: CASSPRGVSYNEQFF; DNA: TGCGCCAGCAGCCCAAGGGGAGTATCCTACAATGAGCAGTTCTTC
V: TRBV6-4; J: TRBJ2-1; D: TRBD2; size: few; CDR3: CASSESGAYNEQFF; DNA: TGTGCCAGCAGTGAAAGCGGGGCATACAATGAGCAGTTCTTC
V: TRBV3-1/TRBV3-2; J: TRBJ1-1; D: NA; size: NA; CDR3: CASSQEDRYYTEAFF; DNA: TGTGCCAGCAGCCAAGAGGACAGATACTACACTGAAGCTTTCTTT
V: TRBV5-1; J: TRBJ2-7; D: NA; size: NA; CDR3: CASSLAGGLGEQYF; DNA: TGCGCCAGCAGTTTAGCCGGGGGGCTGGGCGAGCAGTACTTC
V: TRBV9; J: TRBJ2-3; D: NA; size: NA; CDR3: CASAYTDTQYF; DNA: TGTGCCAGCGCATACACTGATACGCAGTATTTT
V: TRBV7-8; J: TRBJ2-2; D: NA; size: NA; CDR3: CASSLGATNTGELFF; DNA: TGTGCCAGCAGCTTAGGGGCAACTAACACCGGGGAGCTGTTTTTT
V: TRBV19; J: TRBJ2-3; D: NA; size: NA; CDR3: CASSMGVGDTQYF; DNA: TGTGCCAGTAGTATGGGGGTAGGAGATACGCAGTATTTT
V: TRBV18; J: TRBJ2-1; D: NA; size: NA; CDR3: CASSPMSVGGEQFF; DNA: TGTGCCAGCTCACCAATGTCTGTGGGCGGGGAGCAGTTCTTC
V: TRBV2; J: TRBJ1-2; D: NA; size: NA; CDR3: CASSDQEYYGYTF; DNA: TGTGCCAGCAGTGACCAGGAATATTATGGCTACACCTTC
V: TRBV27; J: TRBJ2-2; D: TRBD1; size: NA; CDR3: CASSYRGQVVRTGELFF; DNA: TGTGCCAGCAGTTATAGGGGGCAGGTGGTGAGGACCGGGGAGCTGTTTTTT
V: TRBV27; J: TRBJ2-5; D: NA; size: once; CDR3: CASSLDAGYQETQYF; DNA: TGTGCCAGCAGTTTAGACGCGGGGTACCAAGAGACCCAGTACTTC
V: TRBV6-5; J: TRBJ2-7; D: TRBD2; size: few; CDR3: CASKRLAGAGEQYF; DNA: TGTGCCAGCAAAAGGTTAGCGGGAGCCGGCGAGCAGTACTTC
V: TRBV7-8; J: TRBJ2-7; D: NA; size: NA; CDR3: CASSPLEGGGFVEQYF; DNA: TGTGCCAGCAGCCCCCTGGAAGGGGGGGGATTTGTCGAGCAGTACTTC
V: TRBV18; J: TRBJ2-3; D: NA; size: NA; CDR3: CASSQARGTEQYF; DNA: TGTGCCAGCTCACAGGCCCGGGGGACTGAGCAGTATTTT
V: TRBV21-1; J: TRBJ2-1; D: NA; size: NA; CDR3: CASSNNETGRAIEQFF; DNA: TGTGCCAGCAGCAACAATGAAACAGGGAGGGCTATTGAGCAGTTCTTC
V: TRBV4-2; J: TRBJ2-3; D: NA; size: NA; CDR3: CASSQDKFIGGGPTDTQYF; DNA: TGTGCCAGCAGCCAAGATAAATTTATAGGGGGAGGGCCAACAGATACGCAGTATTTT
V: TRBV2; J: TRBJ1-2; D: NA; size: NA; CDR3: CASSEELGTTNYGYTF; DNA: TGTGCCAGCAGTGAAGAACTTGGCACCACCAACTATGGCTACACCTTC